This is a list of T cell receptor beta chains from one sample in a study of T-cell memory formation after mild COVID-19. One entry per CDR3 protein, called by TCRdb with MiXCR from the 5' RACE reads. This table holds 350,000 to 500,000 distinct CDR3 sequences, approximately 19% found once. Sequencing was carried out using PBMCs or a T cell subset sorted from them (not recorded which). The receptors come from a man in his late teens or twenties who had mild COVID-19 (a few samples of this study predate the infection). Cell type and time point are not known. CDR3s include the opening cysteine and the closing phenylalanine or tryptophan. The order of the fields is J gene, clone size, D gene, V gene, CDR3 protein, CDR3 DNA. A D gene is named only where the DNA matches it firmly. The size of a clone is reported for some rows only, either as once, few or many, or as a class for expanded clones.

>TRBJ1-3|.|.|TRBV6-1
CASRDRMPGNTIYF
TGTGCCAGCAGGGACAGAATGCCAGGAAACACCATATATTTT
>TRBJ2-3|many|.|TRBV7-8
CASKEGFTDTQYF
TGTGCCAGCAAGGAGGGGTTCACAGATACGCAGTATTTT
>TRBJ2-7|once|.|TRBV11-2
CASSFLLPGTVSYEQYF
TGTGCCAGCAGCTTCCTCCTACCCGGGACTGTCTCCTACGAGCAGTACTTC
>TRBJ1-5|few|.|TRBV5-1
CASSLEGTEYQPQHF
TGCGCCAGCAGCTTGGAAGGGACTGAATATCAGCCCCAGCATTTT
>TRBJ1-5|few|TRBD1|TRBV5-1
CASSSGQGTGQPQHF
TGCGCCAGCAGCTCTGGACAGGGGACAGGTCAGCCCCAGCATTTT
>TRBJ2-1|few|.|TRBV29-1
CSVEVGVYNEQFF
TGCAGCGTTGAAGTAGGAGTCTACAATGAGCAGTTCTTC
>TRBJ2-2|few|.|TRBV4-3
CASSQEQLTGELFF
TGCGCCAGCAGCCAAGAACAGCTCACCGGGGAGCTGTTTTTT
>TRBJ1-1|many|.|TRBV3-1
CASSQGVWSMNTEAFF
TGTGCCAGCAGCCAAGGGGTCTGGTCGATGAACACTGAAGCTTTCTTT
>TRBJ1-5|once|.|TRBV12-3/TRBV12-4
CASSFKAKNAQHF
TGTGCCAGCAGTTTCAAGGCCAAGAACGCCCAGCATTTT
>TRBJ2-5|few|.|TRBV4-3
CASSQDAGETQYF
TGCGCCAGCAGCCAAGATGCTGGGGAGACCCAGTACTTC
>TRBJ1-5|.|.|TRBV12-3/TRBV12-4
CASSFTGYSNQPQHF
TGTGCCAGCAGTTTTACAGGATATAGCAATCAGCCCCAGCATTTT
>TRBJ2-3|.|.|TRBV29-1
CSVAGLGNTQYF
TGCAGCGTTGCGGGCCTAGGGAATACGCAGTATTTT
>TRBJ2-7|many|.|TRBV2
CASSLRQADEQYF
TGTGCCAGCAGTCTCCGACAGGCCGACGAGCAGTACTTC
>TRBJ2-1|.|TRBD1|TRBV11-3
CASSLEGGQASYNEQFF
TGTGCCAGCAGCTTAGAAGGGGGACAGGCGTCCTACAATGAGCAGTTCTTC
>TRBJ1-1|few|.|TRBV19
CASSPRVGTTEAFF
TGTGCCAGTAGTCCAAGGGTAGGCACCACTGAAGCTTTCTTT
>TRBJ1-3|few|TRBD1|TRBV9
CASSVSGTAGNTIYF
TGTGCCAGCAGCGTATCGGGGACAGCCGGAAACACCATATATTTT
>TRBJ1-2|few|.|TRBV7-9
CASREGEGDYGYTF
TGTGCCAGCAGAGAGGGGGAAGGGGACTATGGCTACACCTTC
>TRBJ1-1|.|.|TRBV11-2
CASSHGWRVNTEAFF
TGTGCCAGCAGCCACGGTTGGCGAGTGAACACTGAAGCTTTCTTT
>TRBJ2-3|.|.|TRBV11-2
CASRLGHHADTQYF
TGTGCCAGCAGACTAGGTCATCACGCAGATACGCAGTATTTT
>TRBJ1-5|.|.|TRBV24-1
CATSDFGVNDQPQHF
TGTGCCACCAGTGATTTCGGGGTGAACGATCAGCCCCAGCATTTT
>TRBJ2-2|.|TRBD1|TRBV14
CASSPLRDRGLLNTGELFF
TGTGCCAGCAGCCCTTTACGGGACAGGGGACTCCTGAACACCGGGGAGCTGTTTTTT
>TRBJ2-5|many|.|TRBV4-2
CASSPEARETQYF
TGTGCCAGCAGCCCCGAGGCGAGGGAGACCCAGTACTTC
>TRBJ1-5|many|.|TRBV4-3
CASSQDWTNSNQPQHF
TGCGCCAGCAGCCAAGATTGGACCAATAGCAATCAGCCCCAGCATTTT
>TRBJ2-1|many|.|TRBV11-2
CASSFAGSYNEQFF
TGTGCCAGCAGCTTCGCGGGCTCCTACAATGAGCAGTTCTTC
>TRBJ2-3|many|.|TRBV7-9
CASSLNQVTDTQYF
TGTGCCAGCAGCTTAAACCAGGTGACAGATACGCAGTATTTT
>TRBJ1-5|.|TRBD1|TRBV4-2
CASSPRTGDQPQHF
TGTGCCAGCAGCCCTCGTACAGGGGATCAGCCCCAGCATTTT
>TRBJ1-1|.|.|TRBV13
CASSLGQGWYTEAFF
TGTGCCAGCAGCTTAGGCCAGGGTTGGTACACTGAAGCTTTCTTT
>TRBJ2-2|few|.|TRBV12-3/TRBV12-4
CASSLVVGEPGELFF
TGTGCCAGCAGTTTAGTCGTGGGTGAACCCGGGGAGCTGTTTTTT
>TRBJ1-6|.|TRBD1|TRBV14
CASSQDQTGDSPLHF
TGTGCCAGCAGCCAAGATCAGACAGGGGATTCACCCCTCCACTTT
>TRBJ2-5|few|.|TRBV2
CAGIQGIEETQYF
TGTGCCGGGATACAGGGCATTGAAGAGACCCAGTACTTC
>TRBJ2-5|few|.|TRBV9
CASSVEQQTETQYF
TGTGCCAGCAGCGTAGAGCAGCAGACAGAGACCCAGTACTTC
>TRBJ2-7|.|.|TRBV5-6
CASSNGLPYEQYF
TGTGCCAGCAGTAACGGGCTCCCCTACGAGCAGTACTTC
>TRBJ2-3|.|.|TRBV4-3
CASSQGTGTDTQYF
TGCGCCAGCAGCCAGGGGACGGGCACAGATACGCAGTATTTT
>TRBJ2-5|.|.|TRBV15
CATSSHRGLETQYF
TGTGCCACCAGCAGTCATAGGGGCTTGGAGACCCAGTACTTC
>TRBJ1-2|many|.|TRBV4-1
CASSQDGRSYTF
TGCGCCAGCAGCCAAGATGGCAGGAGCTACACCTTC
>TRBJ2-7|.|.|TRBV7-9
CASSRAGAWEQYF
TGTGCCAGCAGCCGGGCCGGGGCCTGGGAGCAGTACTTC
>TRBJ2-3|many|TRBD1|TRBV6-2/TRBV6-3
CASETGSTDTQYF
TGTGCCAGCGAGACAGGGAGCACAGATACGCAGTATTTT
>TRBJ2-5|few|.|TRBV12-3/TRBV12-4
CASRYSQQETQYF
TGTGCCAGCAGGTACAGCCAGCAAGAGACCCAGTACTTC
>TRBJ2-7|few|.|TRBV7-9
CASSPPRGSSLREQYF
TGTGCCAGCAGCCCCCCGAGGGGCAGCTCCCTCAGGGAGCAGTACTTC
>TRBJ2-3|.|.|TRBV11-1
CASSLAWQESRTDTQYF
TGTGCCAGCAGCTTAGCATGGCAGGAGAGTCGCACAGATACGCAGTATTTT
>TRBJ1-6|few|.|TRBV20-1
CSARRDKVDSPLHF
TGCAGTGCCAGACGGGACAAGGTAGATTCACCCCTCCACTTT
>TRBJ2-3|few|TRBD2|TRBV7-3
CASSSIGTSSTDTQYF
TGTGCCAGCAGCTCTATAGGGACTAGCAGCACAGATACGCAGTATTTT
>TRBJ2-7|.|.|TRBV27
CASMGWNLDEQYF
TGTGCCAGCATGGGTTGGAATTTAGACGAGCAGTACTTC
>TRBJ2-7|.|.|TRBV7-2
CASSFSPGLSVEQYF
TGTGCCAGCAGCTTCAGCCCCGGGTTGAGCGTTGAGCAGTACTTC
>TRBJ1-2|few|.|TRBV5-1
CASKLGDLRHGYTF
TGCGCCAGCAAACTAGGGGACCTCCGACATGGCTACACCTTC
>TRBJ1-1|.|.|TRBV15
CATSIEVGRAFF
TGTGCCACCAGCATAGAGGTGGGACGCGCTTTCTTT
>TRBJ1-6|few|.|TRBV4-2
CASSEDQGPSPSPLHF
TGTGCCAGCAGCGAGGACCAGGGACCCTCCCCTTCACCCCTCCACTTT
>TRBJ2-5|.|.|TRBV21-1
CASSKAGTAGARETQYF
TGTGCCAGCAGCAAAGCGGGTACAGCGGGGGCGCGAGAGACCCAGTACTTC
>TRBJ2-5|.|.|TRBV20-1
CSAIQGPQETQYF
TGCAGTGCCATACAGGGCCCCCAAGAGACCCAGTACTTC
>TRBJ1-5|few|.|TRBV12-3/TRBV12-4
CASSTAWGGPQHF
TGTGCCAGCAGTACAGCCTGGGGAGGGCCCCAGCATTTT
>TRBJ2-1|.|TRBD1|TRBV24-1
CATSPDRVVGNEQFF
TGTGCCACCAGTCCGGACAGGGTAGTCGGGAATGAGCAGTTCTTC
>TRBJ1-2|.|TRBD1|TRBV5-1
CASSPGDRAYNYGYTF
TGCGCCAGCAGCCCGGGGGACAGGGCTTACAACTATGGCTACACCTTC
>TRBJ1-2|few|TRBD1|TRBV20-1
CSARPPGQGNYGYTF
TGCAGTGCTAGACCACCCGGACAGGGCAACTATGGCTACACCTTC
>TRBJ1-2|.|.|TRBV27
CASSLRGRPNYGYTF
TGTGCCAGCAGTTTACGGGGCCGACCTAACTATGGCTACACCTTC
>TRBJ2-2|.|.|TRBV7-2
CASSSATRRGTGELFF
TGTGCCAGCAGCTCGGCGACTAGGAGGGGCACCGGGGAGCTGTTTTTT
>TRBJ2-5|.|TRBD2|TRBV5-1
CASNSGGTNGETQYF
TGCGCCAGTAACTCCGGGGGGACTAACGGGGAGACCCAGTACTTC
>TRBJ1-1|.|.|TRBV3-1
CASSVFGYTEAFF
TGTGCCAGCAGTGTTTTTGGGTACACTGAAGCTTTCTTT
>TRBJ2-2|few|TRBD1|TRBV6-5
CASSYQTGRDTGELFF
TGTGCCAGCAGTTACCAGACAGGGCGGGACACCGGGGAGCTGTTTTTT